What follows are 12 T cell receptor beta chains derived from one specimen sequenced in a study of regulatory T cells in long-lasting Graves disease. CDR3-region Arm-PCR and iRepertoire HTBI primers produced the TCR beta libraries. TCRdb redid the calling of the multiplex PCR reads with MiXCR, one entry per CDR3 protein. The sample has 450,000 to 600,000 distinct CDR3 sequences, 15% to 20% seen once. As to time point: newly diagnosed GD, antithyroid drugs for less than 3 months. PBMC RNA was the source of the TCR library. The sample also formed part of further work on T cells in Graves' hyperthyroidism and ophthalmopathy.

The starting material was peripheral blood mononuclear cells (PBMCs), obtained at new diagnosis, from a patient treated with antithyroid drugs. All receptors derive from a man aged 40-55 years with Graves disease.

Details on this clonotype: A read error is possible here, since a much larger clone lies one base away. The conserved phenylalanine or tryptophan normally closing the CDR3 is absent here, so this likely arose from a read error. This chain uses TRBV3-1 with TRBJ2-3; D may be TRBD1 or TRBD2 (6 bases each). Germline CDR1 is LGHDT and CDR2 is YNNKEL (reference sequence). Trimming left V 1 base short and J 3 bases short, with 14 bases between. CDR3 length equals 16 residues. CDR3: CASSQAPGGVTDTQYV. In DNA, the CDR3 is TGTGCCAGCAGCCAAGCACCCGGGGGCGTTACAGATACGCAGTATGTT.

This chain connects TRBV5-4 to TRBJ1-1; no definite D call. Germline assignment: CDR1 SGHNT and CDR2 YYREEE (reference sequence). Trimming took off 4 bases at V and 1 base at J, with 11 bases between the two ends. This CDR3 comprises 14 residues. For the CDR3, the DNA is TGTGCCAGCAGCCCATGGGAGGGGAACACTGAAGCTTTCTTT. It specifies CASSPWEGNTEAFF.

In its sample, this clonotype was seen many times. The chain carries TRBV20-1 and TRBJ2-3; maybe TRBD2 (5 bases). Trimming removed 6 bases from V and 6 bases from J, with 19 bases in between. The CDR3 extends over 14 amino acids. Per germline, CDR1 DFQATT and CDR2 SNEGSKA (reference sequence). CDR3 sequence reads: CSAGGGSSADTQYF. The CDR3 region has the DNA TGCAGTGCCGGAGGTGGGAGTTCGGCTGATACGCAGTATTTT.

Comment on this clonotype: Given a much more abundant clone one base away, this may be a read error. The V call is TRBV28, the J call TRBJ1-2, with 7 bases fitting TRBD1. This CDR3 spans 15 amino acids. The germline V gene encodes CDR1 MDHEN and CDR2 SYDVKM. V dropped 6 bases and J dropped 2; count of bases not matched to a gene: 9. DNA of the CDR3: TGTGCCAGCAGCTCCGGTCCGGGACAGAACTATGGCTACACCTTC. Its protein product is CASSSGPGQNYGYTF.

A remark on this clonotype: This may arise from a read error, as a much more abundant clone is one base away. V is TRBV6-1 and J is TRBJ2-7; 9 nucleotides match TRBD1. The V and J ends lost 5 bases and 7 bases, in that order; junction bases with no gene match: 15. The CDR3 sequence is 16 residues long. Germline-derived CDR1 and CDR2 are MNHNS and SASEGT. CDR3 bases: TGTGCCAGCAGTATGTCCGGGACAGGGCCTTACAATGAGCAGTACTTC. Amino acid sequence: CASSMSGTGPYNEQYF.

This clonotype was seen repeatedly, ten times or more. The chain's CDR3 is CASSGRLGQSREAFF. CDR3 nucleotide sequence: TGTGCCAGCAGTGGGAGACTCGGACAGTCCCGCGAAGCTTTCTTT. The chain employs TRBV2 and TRBJ1-1; maybe TRBD1 (6 bases). This CDR3 contains 15 residues. Between the trimmed V and J ends, which lost 4 bases and 8 bases, there was a span of 20 bases. The germline gives CDR1 SNHLY, CDR2 FYNNEI.

In this sample, this clonotype turned up a few times. The V call is TRBV14, the J call TRBJ2-7; D uncertain. This CDR3 is 13 amino acids long. CDR1 is SGHDN and CDR2 is FVKESK in the germline V gene. Trimming shortened V by 0 bases and J by 6 bases, and 9 bases separated the two germline ends. The CDR3 spells CASSQDLGFEQYF. The CDR3, as DNA: TGTGCCAGCAGCCAAGATTTGGGGTTCGAGCAGTACTTC.

The V and J genes are TRBV20-1 and TRBJ2-7; 13 nucleotides agree with TRBD2. With V trimmed by 5 bases and J by 6 bases, 10 bases remained unmatched. The germline CDR1 and CDR2 sequences are DFQATT and SNEGSKA (reference sequence). The CDR3 runs 15 residues. In DNA, the CDR3 is TGCAGTGCTCGGCTACTAGCGGGAGGGCTCGGCGAGCAGTACTTC. This encodes CSARLLAGGLGEQYF.

The V gene is TRBV10-2, the J gene TRBJ2-3; 7 nucleotides agree with TRBD2. This CDR3 region has 15 residues. Trimming at V came to 5 bases and at J to 1 base, leaving 6 bases not matched to a gene. In germline, CDR1 is WSHSY, CDR2 SAAADI. CDR3 nucleotide sequence: TGCGCCAGCAGTAATCCTAGCGGCCGCACAGATACGCAGTATTTT. Amino acid sequence: CASSNPSGRTDTQYF.

This clonotype was seen at least ten times. The chain carries TRBV30 and TRBJ2-7, with D uncertain. V gave up 3 bases and J gave up 1 base, with 4 bases separating them. Germline V gene sequence: CDR1 GTSNPN, CDR2 SVGIG (reference sequence). The CDR3 totals 11 residues. The CDR3 DNA reads TGTGCCTGGAGGGGATCCTACGAGCAGTACTTC. This encodes CAWRGSYEQYF.

This clonotype has a count of ten or more. The rearrangement links TRBV20-1 to TRBJ2-3; 9 bases line up with TRBD2. CDR1 and CDR2 from the germline V gene are DFQATT and SNEGSKA (reference sequence). The ends lost 3 bases at V and 5 bases at J; junction bases unmatched: 6. This CDR3 region has 14 residues. CDR3: CSARGSGRKDTQYF. In nucleotides, the CDR3 is TGCAGTGCTAGGGGTAGCGGGAGAAAAGATACGCAGTATTTT.

This sequence joins TRBV20-1 and TRBJ2-5; 7 positions agree with TRBD2. Germline lookup yields CDR1 DFQATT and CDR2 SNEGSKA (reference sequence). The CDR3 contains 16 residues. Trimming cost V 0 bases and J 5 bases; bases outside gene matches: 12. CDR3 in amino acids: CSARDPWTRREETQYF. In DNA form, the CDR3 reads TGCAGTGCTAGAGATCCCTGGACTAGGCGAGAGGAGACCCAGTACTTC.